Below, one TCR beta chain is given with its context. This entry belongs to a study of blood T cell repertoires in COVID-19. The table came from immunoSEQ multiplex PCR; TCRdb's copy has only in-frame clones and leaves some out. This sample has more than 200,000 clones; around nine tenths occur once, and the top ten carry under 2.5%. The CDR3 spans 15 residues. Germline V lookup: CDR1 SGHTA, CDR2 FQGTGA. J was trimmed by 5 bases and V by 4 bases; bases with no gene match: 4. The chain joins TRBV7-3 to TRBJ2-1; 11 positions agree with TRBD2. The sequence was obtained from a woman between 18 and 30 years old who had recovered from COVID-19. The sample consisted of PBMCs or T cells enriched from blood (not recorded which). The chain's CDR3 is CASSYSLAGDNEQFF. CDR3 sequence (DNA): TGTGCCAGCAGCTACTCACTAGCGGGAGACAATGAGCAGTTCTTC.